The source of this T cell receptor (beta chain) is a study of blood T cell repertoires in COVID-19. About this clone: The same CDR3 can be traced to other DNA sequences in this sample.

This CDR3 comprises 16 residues. From germline, CDR1 is SGHRS and CDR2 YFSETQ. Trimming at V came to 1 base and at J to 3 bases, leaving 3 bases not matched to a gene. The table came from immunoSEQ multiplex PCR; TCRdb's copy has only in-frame clones and leaves some out. The data show 310,000 or so clones, roughly 85% seen once. Participants were aged roughly 18 to 100 years from some 24 US areas. This TCR was sampled from a woman in her thirties or forties who had recovered from COVID-19. The chain has TRBV5-1 and TRBJ2-2, with 10 bases identical to TRBD2. Sequenced sample: PBMCs or T cells enriched from blood (not recorded which). CDR3 DNA sequence: TGCGCCAGCAGCTTGACTAGCGGGATCTACACCGGGGAGCTGTTTTTT. This translates into CASSLTSGIYTGELFF. The whole variable domain, filled in from reference TRBV5-1 and TRBJ2-2, reads KAGVTQTPRYLIKTRGQQVTLSCSPISGHRSVSWYQQTPGQGLQFLFEYFSETQRNKGNFPGRFSGRQFSNSRSEMNVSTLELGDSALYLCASSLTSGIYTGELFFGEGSRLTVL.